Listed below are T cell receptor beta chains from one sample, sequenced in a study of cytomegalovirus exposure and HLA in healthy donors. This table comes from immunoSEQ multiplex PCR, and its TCRdb copy is limited to in-frame clones, with some not included. The table includes about 55,000 clones, 70% to 80% detected once. The sample was PBMCs. The source is a female donor in good health and CMV-seronegative. Both conserved end residues are part of each CDR3. Each record gives: D gene, clone size, V gene, J gene, CDR3 DNA, CDR3 protein. The D gene is left open where the match is weak. Clone size is not always given. Where it is, it says once, few, many or a class for expanded clones.

d_call: .; clone_size: few; v_call: TRBV12-5; j_call: TRBJ1-5; cdr3_nt: TGTGCTAGTGGCCTCGGGACACCCAATCAGCCCCAGCATTTT; cdr3_aa: CASGLGTPNQPQHF
d_call: .; clone_size: few; v_call: TRBV30; j_call: TRBJ2-7; cdr3_nt: TGTGCCTGGAGTGTACATCAGGGTGGGGAGCAGTACTTC; cdr3_aa: CAWSVHQGGEQYF
d_call: TRBD2; clone_size: .; v_call: TRBV27; j_call: TRBJ2-1; cdr3_nt: TGTGCCAGCAGTTTATTACTAGCGGGGGTCAATGAGCAGTTCTTC; cdr3_aa: CASSLLLAGVNEQFF
d_call: TRBD1; clone_size: .; v_call: TRBV5-1; j_call: TRBJ2-7; cdr3_nt: TGCGCCAGCAGCCTCCGACAGGGGTGGTACGAGCAGTACTTC; cdr3_aa: CASSLRQGWYEQYF
d_call: TRBD2; clone_size: .; v_call: TRBV7-9; j_call: TRBJ2-2; cdr3_nt: TGTGCCAGCATCCTGAAGAGCGGGGGGAACACCGGGGAGCTGTTTTTT; cdr3_aa: CASILKSGGNTGELFF
d_call: TRBD2; clone_size: .; v_call: TRBV9; j_call: TRBJ2-5; cdr3_nt: TGTGCCAGCAGCGGGACTAGCGGGGGAGAGACCCAGTACTTC; cdr3_aa: CASSGTSGGETQYF
d_call: .; clone_size: .; v_call: TRBV9; j_call: TRBJ2-3; cdr3_nt: TGTGCCAGCAGCCCGGGTCCCACAGATACGCAGTATTTT; cdr3_aa: CASSPGPTDTQYF
d_call: TRBD2; clone_size: .; v_call: TRBV2; j_call: TRBJ2-1; cdr3_nt: TGTGCCAGCAGTGAGCCTAGCGGCTCCAATGAGCAGTTCTTC; cdr3_aa: CASSEPSGSNEQFF
d_call: .; clone_size: .; v_call: TRBV9; j_call: TRBJ1-2; cdr3_nt: TGTGCCAGCAGCGTAGGTGCAGGCGCTTCCTATGGCTACACCTTC; cdr3_aa: CASSVGAGASYGYTF
d_call: TRBD1; clone_size: .; v_call: TRBV6-5; j_call: TRBJ1-1; cdr3_nt: TGTGCCAGCAGTTACTCTTCCGGGACAGTGGAAGCTTTCTTT; cdr3_aa: CASSYSSGTVEAFF
d_call: .; clone_size: medium-sized; v_call: TRBV5-6; j_call: TRBJ1-5; cdr3_nt: TGTGCCAGCAGCTTGTGGGGGCTCCTGGGGGCCCAGCATTTT; cdr3_aa: CASSLWGLLGAQHF
d_call: TRBD2; clone_size: .; v_call: TRBV10-2; j_call: TRBJ2-2; cdr3_nt: TGCGCCAGCAAGGGCGGGGGGTCGAACGGGGAGCTGTTTTTT; cdr3_aa: CASKGGGSNGELFF
d_call: .; clone_size: .; v_call: TRBV5-1; j_call: TRBJ1-4; cdr3_nt: TGCGCCAGCAGCTTGGAAACGACGGGAAGTAATGAAAAACTGTTTTTT; cdr3_aa: CASSLETTGSNEKLFF
d_call: .; clone_size: .; v_call: TRBV10-3; j_call: TRBJ1-4; cdr3_nt: TGTGCCATCAGTGAGGGACAGACTAATGAAAAACTGTTTTTT; cdr3_aa: CAISEGQTNEKLFF
d_call: TRBD1; clone_size: .; v_call: TRBV7-2; j_call: TRBJ2-7; cdr3_nt: TGTGCCAGCAGCTTAGGGGAGACAGGGGGCAGGGAGCAGTACTTC; cdr3_aa: CASSLGETGGREQYF
d_call: .; clone_size: .; v_call: TRBV7-2; j_call: TRBJ2-7; cdr3_nt: TGTGCCAGCAGCCTAGGGGGGGAAGACTTATACGAGCAGTACTTC; cdr3_aa: CASSLGGEDLYEQYF
d_call: .; clone_size: .; v_call: TRBV7-9; j_call: TRBJ1-1; cdr3_nt: TGTGCCAGCACCTTAAGGGAGGTTGCGGACACTGAAGCTTTCTTT; cdr3_aa: CASTLREVADTEAFF
d_call: .; clone_size: .; v_call: TRBV5-1; j_call: TRBJ2-5; cdr3_nt: TGCGCCAGCAGCTTGTGGGCTGGTCGGGAGACCCAGTACTTC; cdr3_aa: CASSLWAGRETQYF
d_call: .; clone_size: .; v_call: TRBV27; j_call: TRBJ1-1; cdr3_nt: TGTGCCAGCAGTTTATCGGGGCCGGCCATTTACACTGAAGCTTTCTTT; cdr3_aa: CASSLSGPAIYTEAFF
d_call: TRBD1; clone_size: .; v_call: TRBV6-1; j_call: TRBJ1-2; cdr3_nt: TGTGCCAGCAGTGAAGCGGGACAGGTGTATGGCTACACCTTC; cdr3_aa: CASSEAGQVYGYTF
d_call: .; clone_size: .; v_call: TRBV7-9; j_call: TRBJ2-2; cdr3_nt: TGTGCCAGCATCACCCGCACAGGGCGGTTGGACACCGGGGAGCTGTTTTTT; cdr3_aa: CASITRTGRLDTGELFF
d_call: TRBD1; clone_size: few; v_call: TRBV30; j_call: TRBJ1-2; cdr3_nt: TGTGCCTGGAGAACAGGGGTAGGCTACACCTTC; cdr3_aa: CAWRTGVGYTF
d_call: .; clone_size: .; v_call: TRBV25-1; j_call: TRBJ1-2; cdr3_nt: TGTGCCAGCCGGGATCCACAGATTGGGAAGGGCTACACCTTC; cdr3_aa: CASRDPQIGKGYTF
d_call: TRBD2; clone_size: .; v_call: TRBV5-1; j_call: TRBJ2-7; cdr3_nt: TGCGCCAGCAGTTTAGGACTAGGAGAGCAGTACTTC; cdr3_aa: CASSLGLGEQYF
d_call: .; clone_size: .; v_call: TRBV5-4; j_call: TRBJ1-2; cdr3_nt: TGTGCCAGCAGATACGAGGCCCTCTCTAACTATGGCTACACCTTC; cdr3_aa: CASRYEALSNYGYTF
d_call: TRBD1; clone_size: once; v_call: TRBV7-7; j_call: TRBJ1-2; cdr3_nt: TGTGCTAGCAGCCCACTATTACAGGGGCCCTATGGCTACACCTTC; cdr3_aa: CASSPLLQGPYGYTF
d_call: .; clone_size: .; v_call: TRBV30; j_call: TRBJ2-7; cdr3_nt: TGTGCCTGGAGCAGGGCCTACGAGCAGTACTTC; cdr3_aa: CAWSRAYEQYF
d_call: TRBD1; clone_size: .; v_call: TRBV19; j_call: TRBJ2-5; cdr3_nt: TGTGCCAGTAGTGAGACAGGGTTCGCAGGGGCAAACCAAGAGACCCAGTACTTC; cdr3_aa: CASSETGFAGANQETQYF
d_call: TRBD2; clone_size: once; v_call: TRBV19; j_call: TRBJ2-1; cdr3_nt: TGTGCCAGTAGTCTCCGACAGCGGGGAACGAACAATGAGCAGTTCTTC; cdr3_aa: CASSLRQRGTNNEQFF
d_call: .; clone_size: .; v_call: TRBV11-3; j_call: TRBJ2-2; cdr3_nt: TGTGCCAGCAGCCCACAGTTCAGGGGTCAAAACACCGGGGAGCTGTTTTTT; cdr3_aa: CASSPQFRGQNTGELFF
d_call: .; clone_size: .; v_call: TRBV5-5; j_call: TRBJ2-7; cdr3_nt: TGTGCCAGCAGCTTGGAGGGGAACTACGAGCAGTACTTC; cdr3_aa: CASSLEGNYEQYF
d_call: .; clone_size: .; v_call: TRBV4-1; j_call: TRBJ1-2; cdr3_nt: TGCGCCAGCAGCCAGAGAGATACAGGGTGGTATGGCTACACCTTC; cdr3_aa: CASSQRDTGWYGYTF
d_call: TRBD1; clone_size: once; v_call: TRBV5-1; j_call: TRBJ1-1; cdr3_nt: TGCGCCAGCAGCTGGGAACAGGGGGTGGGAACTGAAGCTTTCTTT; cdr3_aa: CASSWEQGVGTEAFF
d_call: .; clone_size: .; v_call: TRBV7-2; j_call: TRBJ1-2; cdr3_nt: TGTGCCAGCAGCTCCCAAACGGGGGGTTTGGGCTACACCTTC; cdr3_aa: CASSSQTGGLGYTF
d_call: .; clone_size: .; v_call: TRBV7-9; j_call: TRBJ2-7; cdr3_nt: TGTGCCAGCAGCTTGGTAGTTGTGCTCGGACAAGACTACGAGCAGTACTTC; cdr3_aa: CASSLVVVLGQDYEQYF
d_call: TRBD2; clone_size: .; v_call: TRBV25-1; j_call: TRBJ2-3; cdr3_nt: TGTGCCAGCAGTGAATACATCCTAGCGGGGGCGGGAGATACGCAGTATTTT; cdr3_aa: CASSEYILAGAGDTQYF